This entry is about one T cell receptor (beta chain). Its matching antigen is unknown. It was with 60 Vbeta and 13 Jbeta primers that the PCR ran. Repertoires were generated with immunoSEQ multiplex PCR, while TCRdb's copy carries only in-frame clones and drops some. Its table records 120,000 to 150,000 clones. This entry is derived from a study of cytomegalovirus exposure and HLA in healthy donors. Study-wide points: For most TCR beta V segments, an earlier analysis put the productive rate at about 87% or about 30% of the time. Sequencing depth roughly uniform across donors was assumed in presence/absence analyses. The classifier reportedly diagnosed cytomegalovirus status with high specificity and sensitivity. A cluster of highly shared sequence variants was likely a sequencing artifact.

Losses at the gene ends were 7 bases for V and 4 bases for J; bases not matched to a gene: 9. This CDR3 region has 14 residues. The germline gives CDR1 MNHNS, CDR2 SASEGT. The receptor's source is a woman under 30 in good health and CMV-seronegative. Sequencing input: PBMCs. This chain connects TRBV6-1 to TRBJ2-7; 8 nucleotides line up with TRBD1. The CDR3 here is CASTPDRVLYEQYF. The CDR3 coding sequence is TGTGCCAGCACCCCGGACAGGGTGTTGTACGAGCAGTACTTC.